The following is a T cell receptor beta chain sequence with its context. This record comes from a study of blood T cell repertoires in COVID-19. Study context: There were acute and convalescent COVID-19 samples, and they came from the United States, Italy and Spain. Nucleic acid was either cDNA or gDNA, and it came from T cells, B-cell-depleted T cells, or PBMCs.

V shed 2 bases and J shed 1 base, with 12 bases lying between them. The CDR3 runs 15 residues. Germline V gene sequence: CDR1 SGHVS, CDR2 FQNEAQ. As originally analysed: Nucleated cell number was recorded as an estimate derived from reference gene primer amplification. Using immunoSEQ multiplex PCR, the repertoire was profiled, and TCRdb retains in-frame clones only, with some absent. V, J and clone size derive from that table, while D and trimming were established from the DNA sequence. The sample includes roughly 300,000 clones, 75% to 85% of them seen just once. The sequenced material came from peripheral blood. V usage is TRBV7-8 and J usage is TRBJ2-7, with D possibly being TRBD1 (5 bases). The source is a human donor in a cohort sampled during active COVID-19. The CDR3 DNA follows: TGTGCCAGCAGCTTATCTCTTACAGGATCCTACGAGCAGTACTTC. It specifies CASSLSLTGSYEQYF.